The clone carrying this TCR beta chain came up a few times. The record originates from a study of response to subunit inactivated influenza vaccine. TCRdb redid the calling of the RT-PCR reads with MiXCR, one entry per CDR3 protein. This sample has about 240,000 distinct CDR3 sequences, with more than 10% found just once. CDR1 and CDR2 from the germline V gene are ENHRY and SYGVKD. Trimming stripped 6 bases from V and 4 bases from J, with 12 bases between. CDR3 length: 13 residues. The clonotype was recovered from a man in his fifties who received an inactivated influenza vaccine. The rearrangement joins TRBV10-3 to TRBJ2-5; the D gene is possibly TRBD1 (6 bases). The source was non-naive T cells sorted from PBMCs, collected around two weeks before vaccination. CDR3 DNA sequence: TGTGCCATCAGCGAAACAGGGACAGAGACCCAGTACTTC. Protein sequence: CAISETGTETQYF.